This T cell receptor (beta chain) was sequenced for a study of cytomegalovirus exposure and HLA in healthy donors. The PCR was carried out with 60 Vbeta primers and 13 Jbeta primers. TCRdb keeps only in-frame clones here, not all; method: immunoSEQ multiplex PCR. The data show about 170,000 clones, 65% to 85% seen once. This clone came up once. The length of the CDR3 is 16 residues. CDR1 is SEHNR, CDR2 FQNEAQ, per germline (reference sequence). V was trimmed by 1 base and J by 2 bases, leaving 14 bases between them. The sample comprised PBMCs. The receptor comes from a woman under 30 in good health and CMV-seronegative. J is TRBJ2-5 and V is TRBV7-9; D gene ambiguous. The CDR3 nucleotides are TGTGCCAGCAGCTTAGTGGGCAACGTGGCTCAAGAGACCCAGTACTTC. Translation: CASSLVGNVAQETQYF.